This T cell receptor (beta chain) was identified in a study of CD8+ T cells in alopecia areata (dated by TCRdb to about 2018). About the investigation overall: Skin from C3H/HeJ donors with spontaneous alopecia (6-12 months old) was grafted onto female C3H/HeJ recipients that were about 6-10 weeks old. The study used high-throughput TCRbeta sequencing to examine T cell clonal expansion in alopecia areata, in both the C3H/HeJ mouse model and human patients. Scalp tissue and sorted CD4+ and CD8+ peripheral blood T cells from patchy and totalis/universalis alopecia areata patients and from healthy controls were covered by human TCRbeta sequencing. Clonality in the scalp was compared among normal scalp (n=4), patchy alopecia areata scalp (n=8), and alopecia totalis/universalis scalp (n=8). RNA was extracted with the PAXgene miRNA kit for fixed scalp, the miRNeasy kit for PBMCs, and the RNeasy kit for mouse skin. TCRbeta CDR3 regions were amplified by immunoSEQ multiplex PCR using 35 Vbeta forward and 13 Jbeta reverse primers.

Receptors were amplified or captured by the immunoSEQ multiplex PCR assay. RNA was extracted from all samples and reverse transcribed into cDNA, which served as template for TCR sequencing. First-strand cDNA was synthesized using SuperScript III with a 2:1 mix of oligo-dT and random hexamers. A synthetic immune receptor repertoire was used to gauge amplification bias, and whatever bias remained was removed computationally. Sequencing of the libraries was done on Illumina HiSeq using 60 bp reads that spanned the CDR3 and were read from J toward V. The published analysis was carried out like this. Raw reads were preprocessed to remove errors, and CDR3 was defined by IMGT conventions from the conserved cysteine to phenylalanine. Clonality was calculated as 1 minus Shannon entropy normalized by log2 of the number of productive unique TCRs. Whether scalp clones were CD4 or CD8 was inferred by matching scalp TCRbeta sequences against CD4 and CD8 repertoires sorted from blood. TCRdb holds this immuneACCESS table with in-frame rearrangements only. Some clones are missing; in checked studies, unresolved V genes explain under half, and the rest has no known cause. The V and J calls and clone size are taken from that table; D and trimming were inferred from the DNA. Listed for this sample are 200,000 to 300,000 clones, none observed only a single time. The ten top clones hold 0.9% to 1.5% of the sample.

General study outcomes and caveats: Scalp TCR repertoire analysis is complicated because resident alphabeta T cells in normal human skin are also sequenced, whereas mouse skin is dominated by gammadelta T cells. TCR sequences shared between patients were less clear than in mice, possibly partly because of HLA diversity in the patient population. Compared with normal scalp, lesional scalp had higher clonality and more expanded CD8+ clones, particularly in alopecia totalis/universalis, a pattern that suggests antigenic drive.

A note on this clone: Which antigen it targets is not known. Note that gene names and germline sequences for this receptor are mouse ones. The read ends 4 residues shy of where the CDR3 ends; the end is completed using the germline J gene.

Pooled mouse cutaneous lymph node cells were stained for CD4, CD8alpha, NKG2D, NKG2ACE and other markers, then sorted on a BD Influx. The CDR3, cysteine through phenylalanine, is 17 amino acids long. The DNA shown is the part of the CDR3 that was read: 39 bases, in frame from base 1. V is pruned by 0 bases and J by 2 bases, leaving 9 bases of the junction without a gene match. CDR1 and CDR2 were assigned from the germline V gene as NSHNY and SYGAGN. The chain is encoded by TRBV13-1 joined to TRBJ2-5, with 7 central nucleotides matching TRBD1. The source material was CD4+ T cells sorted from a lymph node. The clonotype was recovered from a C3H/HeJ mouse with alopecia areata. This strain is characterized by the MHC haplotype H2-k. For the CDR3, the sequence is CASSDARPDRVQDTQYF. The CDR3 DNA, read in part, is TGTGCCAGCAGTGATGCCCGTCCTGACAGGGTCCAAGAC.